These T cell receptor beta chains were read from a single sample in a study of blood T cell repertoires in COVID-19. TCRdb keeps only in-frame clones here, not all; method: immunoSEQ multiplex PCR. The data hold about 210,000 clones, with 80% to 90% observed a single time. Source material: PBMCs or T cells enriched from blood (not recorded which). These receptors came from a man aged 30 to 45 in a cohort exposed to, infected with or recovered from COVID-19 (not recorded which). Both conserved end residues are part of each CDR3. The order of the fields is CDR3 protein, CDR3 DNA, V gene, clone size, D gene, J gene. D genes are given only for firm matches. Clone size is not always given. Where it is, it says once, few, many or a class for expanded clones.

CDR3 protein: CASSVGAGGEQYF
CDR3 DNA: TGTGCCAGCAGCGTGGGCGCTGGGGGGGAGCAGTACTTC
V gene: TRBV9
clone size: NA
D gene: NA
J gene: TRBJ2-7

CDR3 protein: CASSFTGFSYNEQFF
CDR3 DNA: TGTGCCAGCAGTTTCACAGGGTTTTCCTACAATGAGCAGTTCTTC
V gene: TRBV27
clone size: NA
D gene: NA
J gene: TRBJ2-1

CDR3 protein: CASSHSTGTSGRDTDTQYF
CDR3 DNA: TGTGCCAGCAGTCATTCTACCGGGACTAGCGGGAGGGACACAGATACGCAGTATTTT
V gene: TRBV2
clone size: NA
D gene: TRBD2
J gene: TRBJ2-3

CDR3 protein: CASSEGVANEQFF
CDR3 DNA: TGTGCCAGCAGTGAGGGTGTAGCCAATGAGCAGTTCTTC
V gene: TRBV2
clone size: once
D gene: NA
J gene: TRBJ2-1

CDR3 protein: CASSPPGLRGSPLHF
CDR3 DNA: TGTGCCAGCAGCCCACCAGGGCTCAGGGGTTCACCCCTCCACTTT
V gene: TRBV28
clone size: NA
D gene: NA
J gene: TRBJ1-6

CDR3 protein: CASSQPGGKGQETQYF
CDR3 DNA: TGCGCCAGCAGTCAGCCCGGGGGAAAAGGCCAAGAGACCCAGTACTTC
V gene: TRBV23-1
clone size: NA
D gene: NA
J gene: TRBJ2-5

CDR3 protein: CASLGLAGYNEQFF
CDR3 DNA: TGTGCCAGTTTAGGACTAGCGGGGTACAATGAGCAGTTCTTC
V gene: TRBV2
clone size: few
D gene: TRBD2
J gene: TRBJ2-1

CDR3 protein: CASSPLAGRAVTDTQYF
CDR3 DNA: TGTGCCAGCAGCCCACTAGCGGGGAGGGCGGTCACAGATACGCAGTATTTT
V gene: TRBV11-2
clone size: NA
D gene: TRBD2
J gene: TRBJ2-3

CDR3 protein: CASSPGLMKINEQFF
CDR3 DNA: TGTGCCAGTAGTCCGGGACTAATGAAAATAAATGAGCAGTTCTTC
V gene: TRBV19
clone size: NA
D gene: TRBD2
J gene: TRBJ2-1

CDR3 protein: CASSFDRDGYTF
CDR3 DNA: TGTGCCAGCAGCTTCGACAGAGATGGCTACACCTTC
V gene: TRBV7-8
clone size: NA
D gene: NA
J gene: TRBJ1-2

CDR3 protein: CASIASYNSPLHF
CDR3 DNA: TGTGCCAGCATAGCAAGCTATAATTCACCCCTCCACTTT
V gene: TRBV28
clone size: NA
D gene: NA
J gene: TRBJ1-6

CDR3 protein: CASSPVRDRLYEQYF
CDR3 DNA: TGTGCCAGCTCACCCGTACGGGACAGGCTCTACGAGCAGTACTTC
V gene: TRBV18
clone size: few
D gene: TRBD1
J gene: TRBJ2-7

CDR3 protein: CASSFALAGPTALEDTQYF
CDR3 DNA: TGTGCCAGCAGCTTCGCTCTCGCGGGACCAACGGCCCTCGAAGATACGCAGTATTTT
V gene: TRBV11-3
clone size: few
D gene: NA
J gene: TRBJ2-3

CDR3 protein: CASSPEGSPTYEQYF
CDR3 DNA: TGTGCCAGCAGCCCCGAAGGGAGTCCCACCTACGAGCAGTACTTC
V gene: TRBV5-8
clone size: NA
D gene: NA
J gene: TRBJ2-7

CDR3 protein: CASSPQGALKNTEAFF
CDR3 DNA: TGTGCCAGCAGCCCACAGGGGGCTTTGAAGAACACTGAAGCTTTCTTT
V gene: TRBV3-1/TRBV3-2
clone size: NA
D gene: TRBD1
J gene: TRBJ1-1

CDR3 protein: CASNRDGGSYEQYF
CDR3 DNA: TGTGCCAGCAATCGTGATGGGGGGTCCTACGAGCAGTACTTC
V gene: TRBV9
clone size: many
D gene: NA
J gene: TRBJ2-7

CDR3 protein: CASSLVGTKVPYNEQFF
CDR3 DNA: TGTGCCAGCAGTCTAGTCGGGACAAAGGTTCCCTACAATGAGCAGTTCTTC
V gene: TRBV27
clone size: NA
D gene: NA
J gene: TRBJ2-1

CDR3 protein: CASKTGLAGMNTQYF
CDR3 DNA: TGTGCCAGCAAGACGGGACTAGCGGGAATGAATACGCAGTATTTT
V gene: TRBV2
clone size: NA
D gene: TRBD2
J gene: TRBJ2-3

CDR3 protein: CASSLQQGTNEKLFF
CDR3 DNA: TGCGCCAGCAGCCTTCAACAGGGAACTAATGAAAAACTGTTTTTT
V gene: TRBV5-1
clone size: NA
D gene: NA
J gene: TRBJ1-4

CDR3 protein: CASRAGQKNTGELFF
CDR3 DNA: TGTGCCAGCAGAGCAGGACAGAAAAACACCGGGGAGCTGTTTTTT
V gene: TRBV9
clone size: NA
D gene: NA
J gene: TRBJ2-2

CDR3 protein: CASSVEARSSYNEQFF
CDR3 DNA: TGTGCCAGCAGCGTAGAAGCGAGAAGCTCCTACAATGAGCAGTTCTTC
V gene: TRBV9
clone size: NA
D gene: NA
J gene: TRBJ2-1

CDR3 protein: CASSQKAGTSDQYEQYF
CDR3 DNA: TGCGCCAGCAGCCAAAAAGCCGGGACTAGCGATCAATACGAGCAGTACTTC
V gene: TRBV4-1
clone size: few
D gene: TRBD2
J gene: TRBJ2-7

CDR3 protein: CASSYRDTGELFF
CDR3 DNA: TGTGCCAGCAGTTATCGTGACACCGGGGAGCTGTTTTTT
V gene: TRBV6-2/TRBV6-3
clone size: NA
D gene: NA
J gene: TRBJ2-2

CDR3 protein: CASSLPYQETQYF
CDR3 DNA: TGTGCCAGCAGCTTACCGTACCAAGAGACCCAGTACTTC
V gene: TRBV13
clone size: NA
D gene: NA
J gene: TRBJ2-5

CDR3 protein: CASSQEWGRHRYEQYF
CDR3 DNA: TGTGCCAGCAGCCAAGAATGGGGGAGGCACCGCTACGAGCAGTACTTC
V gene: TRBV3-1/TRBV3-2
clone size: once
D gene: NA
J gene: TRBJ2-7

CDR3 protein: CASSPRQADGYTF
CDR3 DNA: TGCGCCAGCAGCCCTAGACAGGCCGACGGCTACACCTTC
V gene: TRBV4-1
clone size: once
D gene: NA
J gene: TRBJ1-2

CDR3 protein: CAWSARRAGGVYGNYGYTF
CDR3 DNA: TGTGCCTGGAGTGCCCGAAGGGCAGGAGGGGTTTACGGGAACTATGGCTACACCTTC
V gene: TRBV30
clone size: NA
D gene: NA
J gene: TRBJ1-2

CDR3 protein: CASSSDRRNQPQHF
CDR3 DNA: TGTGCCAGCAGTTCGGACAGGCGCAATCAGCCCCAGCATTTT
V gene: TRBV6-5
clone size: NA
D gene: TRBD1
J gene: TRBJ1-5

CDR3 protein: CASWRQGKGYEQYF
CDR3 DNA: TGTGCCAGCTGGAGACAGGGAAAAGGCTACGAGCAGTACTTC
V gene: TRBV28
clone size: NA
D gene: TRBD1
J gene: TRBJ2-7

CDR3 protein: CASSVVVGGTEAFF
CDR3 DNA: TGTGCCAGCAGCGTAGTTGTGGGAGGCACTGAAGCTTTCTTT
V gene: TRBV9
clone size: NA
D gene: NA
J gene: TRBJ1-1

CDR3 protein: CASGARGNTEAFF
CDR3 DNA: TGTGCCAGCGGGGCCAGGGGGAACACTGAAGCTTTCTTT
V gene: TRBV3-1/TRBV3-2
clone size: NA
D gene: NA
J gene: TRBJ1-1

CDR3 protein: CSVEVRSGPGNTIYF
CDR3 DNA: TGCAGCGTTGAAGTTCGTTCAGGCCCTGGAAACACCATATATTTT
V gene: TRBV29-1
clone size: NA
D gene: NA
J gene: TRBJ1-3

CDR3 protein: CASKEETRSSGNTIYF
CDR3 DNA: TGCGCCAGCAAGGAAGAGACTCGATCCTCTGGAAACACCATATATTTT
V gene: TRBV5-1
clone size: NA
D gene: NA
J gene: TRBJ1-3

CDR3 protein: CASSQDGGRKKAFF
CDR3 DNA: TGTGCCAGCAGCCAAGATGGCGGGAGGAAAAAAGCTTTCTTT
V gene: TRBV3-1/TRBV3-2
clone size: NA
D gene: NA
J gene: TRBJ1-1

CDR3 protein: CASSQMSVSNTGELFF
CDR3 DNA: TGTGCCAGCAGCCAAATGTCGGTTTCGAACACCGGGGAGCTGTTTTTT
V gene: TRBV14
clone size: NA
D gene: NA
J gene: TRBJ2-2

CDR3 protein: CASSQQGFREKLFF
CDR3 DNA: TGTGCCAGCAGTCAACAGGGTTTTCGGGAAAAACTGTTTTTT
V gene: TRBV6-2/TRBV6-3
clone size: NA
D gene: NA
J gene: TRBJ1-4

CDR3 protein: CASRKGGVADSPLHF
CDR3 DNA: TGTGCCAGCAGAAAGGGGGGGGTAGCTGATTCACCCCTCCACTTT
V gene: TRBV2
clone size: NA
D gene: NA
J gene: TRBJ1-6

CDR3 protein: CASRTHRGGSYEQYF
CDR3 DNA: TGCGCCAGCCGAACCCACCGTGGCGGCTCCTACGAGCAGTACTTC
V gene: TRBV5-1
clone size: NA
D gene: NA
J gene: TRBJ2-7

CDR3 protein: CASSRDSAGGASYEQYF
CDR3 DNA: TGTGCCAGCAGCCGGGACTCAGCGGGGGGAGCCTCCTACGAGCAGTACTTC
V gene: TRBV4-2
clone size: NA
D gene: TRBD2
J gene: TRBJ2-7

CDR3 protein: CASSFGGSSGKEDTQYF
CDR3 DNA: TGTGCCAGCAGCTTTGGGGGGAGTAGCGGGAAGGAAGATACGCAGTATTTT
V gene: TRBV11-3
clone size: NA
D gene: TRBD2
J gene: TRBJ2-3

CDR3 protein: CASSPDRINYGYTF
CDR3 DNA: TGTGCCAGCAGCCCGGACAGAATTAACTATGGCTACACCTTC
V gene: TRBV7-8
clone size: NA
D gene: NA
J gene: TRBJ1-2

CDR3 protein: CASSPQGLRTEAFF
CDR3 DNA: TGTGCCAGCTCACCCCAGGGGCTCAGAACTGAAGCTTTCTTT
V gene: TRBV18
clone size: NA
D gene: NA
J gene: TRBJ1-1

CDR3 protein: CASSRAGTSGALGPGELFF
CDR3 DNA: TGTGCCAGCAGTCGGGCCGGGACTAGCGGAGCCTTAGGTCCCGGGGAGCTGTTTTTT
V gene: TRBV5-4
clone size: once
D gene: TRBD2
J gene: TRBJ2-2

CDR3 protein: CASSQTGVAYEQYF
CDR3 DNA: TGTGCCAGCAGTCAGACAGGGGTCGCGTACGAGCAGTACTTC
V gene: TRBV27
clone size: once
D gene: TRBD1
J gene: TRBJ2-7

CDR3 protein: CASSTLGEQYF
CDR3 DNA: TGTGCCAGCTCAACGCTCGGCGAGCAGTACTTC
V gene: TRBV28
clone size: NA
D gene: NA
J gene: TRBJ2-7

CDR3 protein: CASSYQGSSAFF
CDR3 DNA: TGCGCCAGCAGCTATCAGGGGAGTTCGGCTTTCTTT
V gene: TRBV4-1
clone size: NA
D gene: NA
J gene: TRBJ1-1

CDR3 protein: CASSLALASSYEQYF
CDR3 DNA: TGCGCCAGCAGCTTGGCCCTAGCGAGCTCCTACGAGCAGTACTTC
V gene: TRBV5-1
clone size: NA
D gene: NA
J gene: TRBJ2-7

CDR3 protein: CASSLKSGEGSPLHF
CDR3 DNA: TGTGCCAGCAGTTTAAAGTCAGGGGAGGGTTCACCCCTCCACTTT
V gene: TRBV2
clone size: NA
D gene: NA
J gene: TRBJ1-6

CDR3 protein: CASSPWGRGERVFF
CDR3 DNA: TGTGCCAGCAGTCCCTGGGGCCGCGGCGAAAGGGTGTTTTTT
V gene: TRBV6-5
clone size: NA
D gene: NA
J gene: TRBJ1-4

CDR3 protein: CSVEERGTHGYEQYF
CDR3 DNA: TGCAGCGTTGAAGAGCGGGGAACCCACGGCTACGAGCAGTACTTC
V gene: TRBV29-1
clone size: NA
D gene: NA
J gene: TRBJ2-7

CDR3 protein: CASSFRLQSRYNEQFF
CDR3 DNA: TGTGCCAGCAGCTTCCGACTTCAGTCGAGGTACAATGAGCAGTTCTTC
V gene: TRBV7-8
clone size: once
D gene: NA
J gene: TRBJ2-1

CDR3 protein: CASSSRRRREANNEQFF
CDR3 DNA: TGTGCCAGCAGTTCCCGCCGCCGGAGGGAGGCCAACAATGAGCAGTTCTTC
V gene: TRBV28
clone size: NA
D gene: NA
J gene: TRBJ2-1